This T cell receptor beta chain stems from a study of T cells after posttransplantation cyclophosphamide. General observations from the study: Donor-recipient repertoire similarity was low at 1-2 months, rising over year one.

A word on this clone: No antigen is known for it.

Cyclophosphamide on days +3 and +4 followed busulfan-fludarabine conditioning and a marrow graft. With V trimmed by 8 bases and J by 9 bases, 4 bases remained unmatched. CDR3 length: 13 residues. From germline, CDR1 is LNHNV and CDR2 YYDKDF (reference sequence). Profiling relied on immunoSEQ multiplex PCR, and the TCRdb table lists in-frame clones only, not all of them. Among about 42,000 clones, roughly 91% were seen once, and the ten largest hold about 2.5%. V and J are TRBV15 and TRBJ1-6, with 10 positions matching TRBD1. This receptor was obtained from a male patient in his sixties who received an allogeneic stem cell transplant from a related donor and was CMV-positive. Part of the T cell pool may stem from the graft donor. This specimen consisted of PBMCs, obtained roughly 60 days after allogeneic stem cell transplant with posttransplant cyclophosphamide. CDR3 in amino acids: CATSGTGVSPLHF. Written as DNA, the CDR3 is TGTGCCACCTCCGGGACAGGGGTTTCACCCCTCCACTTT.